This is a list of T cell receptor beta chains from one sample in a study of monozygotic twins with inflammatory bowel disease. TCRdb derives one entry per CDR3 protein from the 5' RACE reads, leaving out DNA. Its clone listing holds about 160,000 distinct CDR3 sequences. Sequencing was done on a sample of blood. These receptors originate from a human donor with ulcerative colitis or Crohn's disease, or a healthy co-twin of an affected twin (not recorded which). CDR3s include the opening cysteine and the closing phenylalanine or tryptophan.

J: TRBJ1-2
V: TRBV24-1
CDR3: CATRARGNYGYTF

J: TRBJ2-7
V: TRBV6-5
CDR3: CASSTGNYEQYF

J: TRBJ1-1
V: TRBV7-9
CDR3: CASSLALGGAQNTEAFF

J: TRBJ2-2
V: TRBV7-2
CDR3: CASSVRFSSGELFF

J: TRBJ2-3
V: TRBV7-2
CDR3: CASSTGQGADTQYF

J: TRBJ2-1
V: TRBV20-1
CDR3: CSAISIETGYNEQFF

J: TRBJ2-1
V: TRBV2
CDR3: CASSAGRYNEQFF

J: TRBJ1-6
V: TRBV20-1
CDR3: CSGVQPNSPLHF

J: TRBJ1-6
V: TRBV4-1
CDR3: CASSQINSPLHF

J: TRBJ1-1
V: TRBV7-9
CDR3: CASSLIAGMNTEAFF

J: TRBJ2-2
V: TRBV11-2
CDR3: CASSLGQLVEANTGELFF

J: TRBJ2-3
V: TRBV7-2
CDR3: CASSLFRVPDTQYF

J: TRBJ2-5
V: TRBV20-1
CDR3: CSATQLVSGPTQETQYF

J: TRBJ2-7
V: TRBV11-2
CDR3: CASSLEDFPPSYEQYF

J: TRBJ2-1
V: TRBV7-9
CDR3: CASSLSGNEQFF

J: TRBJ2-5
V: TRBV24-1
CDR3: CATSDFDRVETQYF

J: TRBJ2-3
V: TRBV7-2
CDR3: CASSLESSGGVTQYF

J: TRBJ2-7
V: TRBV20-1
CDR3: CSAPSEMTGGDEQYF

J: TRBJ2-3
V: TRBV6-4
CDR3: CASSVAGGTDTQYF

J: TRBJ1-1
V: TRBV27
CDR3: CASSNGQGYEAFF

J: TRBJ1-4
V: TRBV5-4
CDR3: CASSIDRGTNEKLFF

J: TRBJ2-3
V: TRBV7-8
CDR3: CASSLGAKTTDTQYF

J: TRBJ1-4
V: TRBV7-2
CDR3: CASTPGRINEKLFF

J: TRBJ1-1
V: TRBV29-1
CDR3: CSVGTGQNTEAFF

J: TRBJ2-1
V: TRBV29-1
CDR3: CSVHAGGMKFF

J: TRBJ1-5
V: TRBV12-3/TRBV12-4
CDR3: CASSLGAANQPQHF

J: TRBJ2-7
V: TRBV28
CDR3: CASSFEGITYEQYF

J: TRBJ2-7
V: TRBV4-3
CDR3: CASSQTGTGVYEQYF

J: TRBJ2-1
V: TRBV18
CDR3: CASSGPLTGTYNEQFF

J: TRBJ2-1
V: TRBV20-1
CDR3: CSANRGLEQFF

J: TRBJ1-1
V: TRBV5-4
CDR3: CASSFGLGHRNIGGTEAFF

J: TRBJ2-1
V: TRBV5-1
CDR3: CASSPRASSYNEQFF

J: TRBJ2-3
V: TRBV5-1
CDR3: CASSYRLAGKSTDTQYF

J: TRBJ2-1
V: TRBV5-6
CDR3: CASSFESSYNEQFF

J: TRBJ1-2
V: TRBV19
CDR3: CASSIYSGTAVYGYTF

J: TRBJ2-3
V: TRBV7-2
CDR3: CASSEGSSGTDTQYF

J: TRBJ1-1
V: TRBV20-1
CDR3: CSARGEVWETEAFF

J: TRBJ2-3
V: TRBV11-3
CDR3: CASSLGPTGSADTQYF

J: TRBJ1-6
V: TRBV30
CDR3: CAWSLNADSPLHF

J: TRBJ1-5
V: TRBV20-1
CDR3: CSARAPGEVPSNQPQHF

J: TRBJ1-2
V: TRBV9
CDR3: CASSVYRGRGVGGYTF

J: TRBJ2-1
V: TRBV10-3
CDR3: CAISDYSGQGGRYNEQFF

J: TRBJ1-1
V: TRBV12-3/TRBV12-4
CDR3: CASSFTDSLPGDTEAFF

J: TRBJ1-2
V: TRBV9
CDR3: CASSVALGKAEGYTF

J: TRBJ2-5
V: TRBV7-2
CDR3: CASSLIGVETQYF

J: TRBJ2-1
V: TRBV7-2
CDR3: CASSLVWGGDNEQFF

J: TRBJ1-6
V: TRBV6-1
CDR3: CASTKDWTASPLHF

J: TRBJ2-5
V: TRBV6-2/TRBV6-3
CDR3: CASSRDRQETQYF